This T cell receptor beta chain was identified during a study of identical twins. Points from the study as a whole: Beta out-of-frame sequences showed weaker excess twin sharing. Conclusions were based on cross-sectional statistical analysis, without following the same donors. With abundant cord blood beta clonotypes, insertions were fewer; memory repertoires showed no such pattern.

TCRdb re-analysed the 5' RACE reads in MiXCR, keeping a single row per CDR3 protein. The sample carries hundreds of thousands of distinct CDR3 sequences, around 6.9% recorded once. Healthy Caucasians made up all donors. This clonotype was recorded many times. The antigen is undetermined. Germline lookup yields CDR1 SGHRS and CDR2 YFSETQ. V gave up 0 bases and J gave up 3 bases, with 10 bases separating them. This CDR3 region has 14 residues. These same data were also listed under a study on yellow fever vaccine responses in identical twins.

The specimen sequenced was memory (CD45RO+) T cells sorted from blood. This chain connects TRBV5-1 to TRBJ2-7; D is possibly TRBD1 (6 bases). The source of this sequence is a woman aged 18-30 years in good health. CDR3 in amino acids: CASSLEDSNYEQYF. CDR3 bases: TGCGCCAGCAGCTTGGAGGACAGTAACTACGAGCAGTACTTC.